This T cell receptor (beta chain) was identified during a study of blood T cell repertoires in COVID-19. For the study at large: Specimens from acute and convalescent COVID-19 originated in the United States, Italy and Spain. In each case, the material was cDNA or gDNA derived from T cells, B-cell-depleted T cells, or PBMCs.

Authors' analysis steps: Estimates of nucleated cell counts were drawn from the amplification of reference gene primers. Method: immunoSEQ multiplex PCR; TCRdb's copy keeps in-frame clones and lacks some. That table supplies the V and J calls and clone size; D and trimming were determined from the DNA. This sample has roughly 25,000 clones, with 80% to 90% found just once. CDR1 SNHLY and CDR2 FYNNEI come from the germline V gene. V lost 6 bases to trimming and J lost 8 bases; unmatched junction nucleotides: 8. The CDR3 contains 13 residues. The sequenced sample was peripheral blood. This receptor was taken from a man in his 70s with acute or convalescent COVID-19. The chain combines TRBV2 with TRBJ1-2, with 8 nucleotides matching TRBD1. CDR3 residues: CASRVRTGGGYTF. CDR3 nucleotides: TGTGCCAGCAGGGTTCGCACAGGGGGAGGCTACACCTTC.